The 30 T cell receptor beta chains below come from one sample, sequenced in a study of neurological immune-mediated disorders. TCRdb re-called the 5' RACE reads with MiXCR, one entry per CDR3 protein. The sample yields tens of thousands of distinct CDR3 sequences, about 9.4% seen once. The source material was PBMCs. Every receptor here comes from a woman aged 60-70 years with HTLV-1-associated myelopathy (HAM/TSP).

In this sample, this clonotype turned up many times. This chain uses TRBV5-6 with TRBJ1-1; perhaps TRBD1 as D (6 bases). This CDR3 is 14 amino acids long. Germline V gene sequence: CDR1 SGHDT, CDR2 YYEEEE. V dropped 4 bases and J dropped 4 bases, with 14 bases sitting between them. The CDR3 DNA is TGTGCCAGCAGCCCGGACAGCGAGGGCACTGAAGCTTTCTTT. Translating gives CASSPDSEGTEAFF.

This clonotype is termed medium-sized. The rearrangement uses TRBV20-1 and TRBJ2-3; no definite D call. CDR1 and CDR2 from the germline V gene are DFQATT and SNEGSKA (reference sequence). The germline V and J ends were trimmed by 6 bases and 3 bases, with 16 bases remaining between them. The CDR3 sequence is 14 residues long. The CDR3 loop is CSAPPTPGTDTQYF. CDR3 in DNA: TGCAGTGCCCCTCCAACCCCCGGGACAGATACGCAGTATTTT.

This clonotype is classed as medium-sized. The chain combines TRBV5-1 with TRBJ2-5; tentatively, D is TRBD1 (6 bases). The length of the CDR3 is 14 residues. Per the germline V gene, CDR1 is SGHRS and CDR2 is YFSETQ. V was cut by 7 bases and J by 4 bases, with 17 bases left in between. The CDR3, as DNA: TGCGCCAGCGACACAGGGAGAGGCCGAGAGACCCAGTACTTC. Translated, it gives CASDTGRGRETQYF.

This clonotype came up many times. The chain joins TRBV6-5 to TRBJ1-5, with D unresolved. Germline V lookup: CDR1 MNHEY, CDR2 SVGAGI. V was shortened by 6 bases and J by 1 base, with 4 bases between the two germline ends. The CDR3 loop spans 12 amino acids. The DNA of the CDR3 is TGTGCCAGCAGGGGCAGCAATCAGCCCCAGCATTTT. This encodes CASRGSNQPQHF.

This clonotype was counted ten times or more. V gene TRBV5-1 combines with J gene TRBJ1-3; D unresolved. This CDR3 spans 14 amino acids. The germline V gene encodes CDR1 SGHRS and CDR2 YFSETQ. Trimming removed 2 bases at V and 4 bases at J, with 10 bases between. The CDR3 spells CASSFEANGNTIYF. CDR3 DNA sequence: TGCGCCAGCAGCTTCGAGGCAAACGGAAACACCATATATTTT.

This clonotype was recorded at least ten times. The chain has TRBV24-1 and TRBJ2-1; no clear D gene. Between the trimmed V and J ends, which lost 4 bases and 0 bases, there was a span of 9 bases. Germline values: CDR1 KGHDR, CDR2 SFDVKD. This CDR3 is built from 15 residues. Written as DNA, the CDR3 is TGTGCCACCAGTGACCCATTAAGCTCCTACAATGAGCAGTTCTTC. Protein product: CATSDPLSSYNEQFF.

This clonotype occurred many times. This chain joins TRBV20-1 and TRBJ2-3, with 9 bases matching TRBD2. The junction had 11 bases not matched to a gene; V was cut back by 5 bases and J by 5 bases. The CDR3 runs to 15 residues. Germline V gives CDR1 DFQATT, CDR2 SNEGSKA (reference sequence). For the CDR3, the DNA is TGCAGTGCTCAATCATCAGCGGGGGGTGTAGATACGCAGTATTTT. As protein: CSAQSSAGGVDTQYF.

This clonotype was seen at least ten times. This rearrangement joins TRBV4-1 to TRBJ1-3, with a weak D call TRBD1 (6 bases). Trimming shortened V by 4 bases and J by 0 bases, and 10 bases separated the two germline ends. Germline CDR1 MGHRA, CDR2 YSYEKL. The CDR3 spans 15 residues. CDR3 amino acids: CASSLNRASGNTIYF. CDR3 nucleotide sequence: TGCGCCAGCAGCCTCAACAGGGCCTCTGGAAACACCATATATTTT.

This clonotype has at least ten counts. CDR3: CSATLVGGGGDTQYF. In nucleotides, the CDR3 is TGCAGTGCAACGCTGGTTGGCGGGGGGGGAGATACGCAGTATTTT. The rearrangement links TRBV20-1 to TRBJ2-3; the match to TRBD2 covers 9 bases. Germline assignment: CDR1 DFQATT and CDR2 SNEGSKA (reference sequence). V lost 6 bases to trimming and J lost 5 bases; unmatched junction nucleotides: 12. This CDR3 has 15 residues.

This clonotype was observed many times. The chain is built from TRBV6-5 and TRBJ2-1; 11 bases are shared with TRBD2. This CDR3 has 15 amino acids. In germline, CDR1 is MNHEY, CDR2 SVGAGI. The J segment lost 7 bases and the V segment lost 6 bases, leaving 8 bases of the junction unmatched. The CDR3 DNA reads TGTGCCAGCAGCTCATTCAGGACTAGCGGGAATGAGCAGTTCTTC. It translates to CASSSFRTSGNEQFF.

This clonotype was counted many times. The chain recombines TRBV20-1 with TRBJ1-1, with 7 bases aligning to TRBD1. The germline V gene has CDR1 DFQATT and CDR2 SNEGSKA (reference sequence). This CDR3 has 14 amino acids. V shed 5 bases, J shed 3 bases, and the junction held 9 bases outside the gene matches. CDR3 bases: TGCAGTGCTCGAAATGACAGGGTTGACACTGAAGCTTTCTTT. Residues: CSARNDRVDTEAFF.

Many counts were recorded for this clonotype. This chain joins TRBV20-1 and TRBJ2-1, with TRBD2 matching 14 bases. Germline CDR1 is DFQATT and CDR2 is SNEGSKA (reference sequence). CDR3 size: 15 residues. The V gene end was trimmed by 3 bases and the J gene end by 5 bases; junction bases not matched to a gene: 3. The CDR3, as DNA: TGCAGTGCTAGCGGACTAGCGGGGGGCCACAATGAGCAGTTCTTC. Protein product: CSASGLAGGHNEQFF.

By frequency in the sample, this clonotype is medium-sized. The chain couples TRBV19 to TRBJ1-1; 8 bases line up with TRBD1. This CDR3 comprises 14 residues. Germline CDR1 reads LNHDA; CDR2 reads SQIVND (reference sequence). The V segment lost 7 bases and the J segment 2 bases; nucleotides outside the gene matches: 6. The DNA of the CDR3 is TGTGCCAGTACCCACGACAGGGGAAACACTGAAGCTTTCTTT. It yields the protein CASTHDRGNTEAFF.

This clonotype was seen ten or more times. This chain uses TRBV9 with TRBJ2-3; no clear D gene. CDR3 length equals 15 residues. The V end was cut by 1 base, the J end by 0 bases, with 9 bases between. The germline V gene encodes CDR1 SGDLS and CDR2 YYNGEE. CDR3 bases: TGTGCCAGCAGCGTATCTCCGTCTAGCACAGATACGCAGTATTTT. This gives the protein CASSVSPSSTDTQYF.

At least ten counts were recorded for this clonotype. V gene TRBV3-1 combines with J gene TRBJ2-1, with D maybe TRBD1 (5 bases). The ends were cut back, 3 bases at V and 6 bases at J, with 12 bases in the middle. CDR3 length: 14 amino acids. Per germline, CDR1 LGHDT and CDR2 YNNKEL (reference sequence). CDR3: CASSQMSQGNEQFF. The CDR3 DNA is TGTGCCAGCAGCCAGATGTCTCAGGGCAATGAGCAGTTCTTC.

This clonotype has a count of ten or more. The chain is built from TRBV5-1 and TRBJ1-6; 10 nucleotides line up with TRBD1. The junction had 2 bases not matched to a gene; V was cut back by 1 base and J by 7 bases. The CDR3 covers 15 residues. Germline V lookup: CDR1 SGHRS, CDR2 YFSETQ. The CDR3 is CASSLRGQGNSPLHF. The CDR3 nucleotides read TGCGCCAGCAGCTTGCGGGGACAGGGGAATTCACCCCTCCACTTT.

This clonotype was seen at least ten times. CDR3 residues: CASSPGFWRENYGYTF. In DNA form, the CDR3 reads TGTGCCAGCAGCCCGGGTTTCTGGCGAGAGAACTATGGCTACACCTTC. This chain uses TRBV12-3 or TRBV12-4 with TRBJ1-2; D gene ambiguous. The CDR3 spans 16 residues. The ends were cut back, 6 bases at V and 2 bases at J, with 19 bases in the middle.

Ten or more counts support this clonotype. The chain combines TRBV5-1 with TRBJ1-3; no clear D. Germline V gene data show CDR1 as SGHRS and CDR2 as YFSETQ. V lost 1 base and J lost 1, with 9 bases in between. CDR3 size: 15 residues. The DNA for the CDR3 is TGCGCCAGCAGCTTGTCGGCGTCTTCTGGAAACACCATATATTTT. Translating gives CASSLSASSGNTIYF.

This clonotype came up many times. The chain has TRBV7-9 and TRBJ1-2, with unresolved D. The CDR3 covers 12 residues. The ends were cut back, 1 base at V and 2 bases at J, with 2 bases in the middle. CDR1 and CDR2 (germline): SEHNR, FQNEAQ (reference sequence). CDR3 DNA: TGTGCCAGCAGCTTAGGGAACTATGGCTACACCTTC. It yields the protein CASSLGNYGYTF.

This clonotype was recorded many times. The chain recombines TRBV5-1 with TRBJ1-4; 9 nucleotides match TRBD1. Germline-derived CDR1 and CDR2 are SGHRS and YFSETQ. The CDR3 contains 19 residues. The J segment lost 0 bases and the V segment lost 0 bases, leaving 9 bases of the junction unmatched. This CDR3 reads CASSLDTRDREATNEKLFF. CDR3 sequence (DNA): TGCGCCAGCAGCTTGGATACACGGGACAGGGAGGCAACTAATGAAAAACTGTTTTTT.

About this clonotype itself: A much larger clone is a single base away; this may be a read error. The chain links TRBV15 to TRBJ2-3; a weak D match, TRBD2 (7 bases). This CDR3 has 15 residues. The germline V gene has CDR1 LNHNV and CDR2 YYDKDF (reference sequence). CDR3: CATRDGGPVTDTEYF. In nucleotides, the CDR3 is TGTGCCACCAGGGACGGGGGGCCCGTAACAGATACGGAGTATTTT.

This clonotype has a count of ten or more. This sequence joins TRBV6-2 or TRBV6-3 and TRBJ2-1; 9 nucleotides agree with TRBD2. CDR3 length equals 15 residues. CDR1 and CDR2 (germline): MNHEY, SVGEGT. The J segment lost 6 bases and the V segment lost 3 bases, leaving 6 bases of the junction unmatched. As DNA, the CDR3 is TGTGCCAGCAGTTATAGAGGACTAGCGCTCAATGAGCAGTTCTTC. Protein sequence: CASSYRGLALNEQFF.

At least ten counts were recorded for this clonotype. This rearrangement joins TRBV14 to TRBJ2-3; D call uncertain. The CDR3 is 14 amino acids. Per germline, CDR1 SGHDN and CDR2 FVKESK. Trimming pared 0 bases from V and 2 bases from J, leaving 6 bases between. DNA of the CDR3: TGTGCCAGCAGCCAAGACCCTGCCACAGATACGCAGTATTTT. It specifies CASSQDPATDTQYF.

This clonotype came up many times. The V gene is TRBV5-4, the J gene TRBJ1-2; 7 bases match TRBD1. With V trimmed by 4 bases and J by 3 bases, 6 bases remained unmatched. CDR1 and CDR2 (germline): SGHNT, YYREEE (reference sequence). This CDR3 region has 14 residues. CDR3 DNA sequence: TGTGCCAGCAGCCCCGGTCAGGGGGACTATGGCTACACCTTC. As protein: CASSPGQGDYGYTF.

In this sample, this clonotype turned up many times. J is TRBJ2-5 and V is TRBV30, with 8 positions matching TRBD2. Looked up from germline, CDR1 is GTSNPN and CDR2 is SVGIG (reference sequence). V lost 2 bases to trimming and J lost 5 bases; unmatched junction nucleotides: 7. The CDR3 runs 14 residues. In DNA form, the CDR3 reads TGTGCCTGGAGTCTCGGCGGGGGGTTGGAGACCCAGTACTTC. Amino acids: CAWSLGGGLETQYF.

There are many counts of this clonotype. The J gene is TRBJ1-2, the V gene TRBV20-1, with 7 positions matching TRBD1. CDR1 is DFQATT, CDR2 SNEGSKA, per germline (reference sequence). The CDR3 contains 14 residues. The trim removed 6 bases at V and 2 bases at J, leaving 9 bases unmatched. Here the CDR3 DNA reads TGCAGTGCGCGCACTAACAGGGGAAACTATGGCTACACCTTC. It specifies CSARTNRGNYGYTF.

This clonotype was counted at least ten times. The V and J genes are TRBV12-3 or TRBV12-4 and TRBJ2-2; D is ambiguous. V was trimmed by 3 bases and J by 8 bases, leaving 7 bases between them. This CDR3 spans 12 amino acids. The DNA for the CDR3 is TGTGCCAGCAGTTTTCGGACGGGGGAGCTGTTTTTT. Translating it yields CASSFRTGELFF.

This clonotype was recorded at least ten times. The chain combines TRBV20-1 with TRBJ1-1; D not resolved. Germline lookup yields CDR1 DFQATT and CDR2 SNEGSKA (reference sequence). The CDR3 has 15 residues. V was shortened by 4 bases and J by 5 bases, with 20 bases between the two germline ends. CDR3 loop: CSATLIEGGWTEAFF. Here the CDR3 DNA reads TGCAGTGCTACCCTTATCGAGGGAGGGTGGACTGAAGCTTTCTTT.

This clonotype is medium-sized in the sample. J is TRBJ1-2 and V is TRBV5-1; D is unclear. CDR1 SGHRS and CDR2 YFSETQ come from the germline V gene. The CDR3 is 15 amino acids. V lost 0 bases and J lost 2, with 11 bases in between. The CDR3 DNA reads as TGCGCCAGCAGCTTGGAAGACCCCCCAAACTATGGCTACACCTTC. The encoded protein is CASSLEDPPNYGYTF. Looking up the rest from reference TRBV5-1 and TRBJ1-2 gives the full variable domain: KAGVTQTPRYLIKTRGQQVTLSCSPISGHRSVSWYQQTPGQGLQFLFEYFSETQRNKGNFPGRFSGRQFSNSRSEMNVSTLELGDSALYLCASSLEDPPNYGYTFGSGTRLTVV.

In this sample, this clonotype is medium-sized. V is TRBV20-1 and J is TRBJ1-1; D remains unclear. Germline-derived CDR1 and CDR2 are DFQATT and SNEGSKA (reference sequence). V was shortened by 0 bases and J by 3 bases, with 14 bases between the two germline ends. This CDR3 is 15 amino acids long. DNA of the CDR3: TGCAGTGCTAGAGACTCAGACGGAGGACACACTGAAGCTTTCTTT. Its translation is CSARDSDGGHTEAFF.